Below, 25 T cell receptor beta chains from the same sample are listed, as sequenced in a study of T cell responses to AZD1222 COVID-19 vaccine. TCRdb's copy holds only in-frame clones and misses some; the assay was immunoSEQ multiplex PCR. The table has some 110,000 clones, 88% seen once. The sample in question was peripheral blood, obtained 28 days after the second AZD1222 dose. All receptors come from an adult who received the AZD1222 COVID-19 vaccine.

CDR3 amino acids: CASRERREQGYYGYTF. CDR3 sequence (DNA): TGTGCCAGCAGGGAAAGGAGGGAACAAGGGTACTATGGCTACACCTTC. V gene TRBV11-2 combines with J gene TRBJ1-2; no reliable D call. From germline, CDR1 is SGHAT and CDR2 FQNNGV. V was shortened by 6 bases and J by 3 bases, with 20 bases between the two germline ends. This CDR3 has 16 amino acids.

The chain joins TRBV7-3 to TRBJ2-2; D is undetermined. The CDR3 extends over 15 amino acids. Trimming shortened V by 2 bases and J by 2 bases, and 9 bases separated the two germline ends. Germline V lookup: CDR1 SGHTA, CDR2 FQGTGA. CDR3 nucleotide sequence: TGTGCCAGCAGCTTAGGTTGGGTAAACACCGGGGAGCTGTTTTTT. Protein sequence: CASSLGWVNTGELFF.

The chain joins TRBV5-6 to TRBJ2-3; possible D gene TRBD2, 7 bases. Looked up from germline, CDR1 is SGHDT and CDR2 is YYEEEE. Trimming took off 3 bases at V and 1 base at J, with 15 bases between the two ends. This CDR3 comprises 16 residues. CDR3 protein: CASSSVGGPGTDTQYF. The CDR3 DNA reads TGTGCCAGCAGCTCAGTCGGGGGGCCGGGCACAGATACGCAGTATTTT. The full variable domain, in which reference TRBV5-6 and TRBJ2-3 provide the parts outside the CDR3, is DAGVTQSPTHLIKTRGQQVTLRCSPKSGHDTVSWYQQALGQGPQFIFQYYEEEERQRGNFPDRFSGHQFPNYSSELNVNALLLGDSALYLCASSSVGGPGTDTQYFGPGTRLTVL.

This sequence joins TRBV28 and TRBJ2-7; D is unresolved. V was trimmed by 7 bases and J by 2 bases, leaving 18 bases between them. CDR1 and CDR2 (germline): MDHEN, SYDVKM. The CDR3 covers 15 residues. This chain's CDR3 is CASTQSAGPPYEQYF. CDR3 in DNA: TGTGCCAGCACCCAATCGGCAGGACCACCCTACGAGCAGTACTTC.

The chain employs TRBV28 and TRBJ1-3; the D is unclear. V was cut by 9 bases and J by 0 bases, with 9 bases left in between. Germline V lookup: CDR1 MDHEN, CDR2 SYDVKM. This CDR3 region has 13 residues. CDR3 coding DNA: TGTGCCAGTAAAATCTACTCTGGAAACACCATATATTTT. Amino acids: CASKIYSGNTIYF.

The genes are TRBV19 and TRBJ1-1; D may be TRBD1 (6 bases). The CDR3 covers 15 residues. The V gene lost 6 bases and the J gene lost 3 bases, with 17 bases spanning the gap. Germline CDR1 is LNHDA and CDR2 is SQIVND (reference sequence). The DNA for the CDR3 is TGTGCCAGTAGAACTGGCCAGGGGAGATACACTGAAGCTTTCTTT. Encoded protein: CASRTGQGRYTEAFF.

The rearrangement joins TRBV9 to TRBJ2-7; D possibly corresponds to TRBD1 (6 bases). This CDR3 has 14 residues. V lost 4 bases and J lost 2, with 13 bases in between. Germline V CDR1 and CDR2: SGDLS, YYNGEE. The CDR3 nucleotides read TGTGCCAGCAGCCTTGGGGGCGACACCTACGAGCAGTACTTC. Its translation is CASSLGGDTYEQYF.

The chain recombines TRBV14 with TRBJ1-1, with 8 bases identical to TRBD1. The germline V gene has CDR1 SGHDN and CDR2 FVKESK. The length of the CDR3 is 15 residues. V gave up 5 bases and J gave up 5 bases; unmatched junction bases: 10. The DNA of the CDR3 is TGTGCCAGCAGCACCCGACAGGGGTCATCGACTGAAGCTTTCTTT. It translates to CASSTRQGSSTEAFF.

This chain connects TRBV30 to TRBJ1-5; D is possibly TRBD1 (6 bases). V was trimmed by 6 bases and J by 5 bases, leaving 14 bases between them. Germline CDR1 is GTSNPN and CDR2 is SVGIG (reference sequence). The CDR3 has 13 amino acids. In nucleotides, the CDR3 is TGTGCCTGTCAGGGGCAGAGGGATCAGCCCCAGCATTTT. This sequence encodes CACQGQRDQPQHF.

This clone was detected only a few times. The V call is TRBV3-1 (or the pseudogene TRBV3-2), the J call TRBJ2-3; D may be TRBD1 (5 bases). CDR3 size: 17 residues. Looked up from germline, CDR1 is LGHDT and CDR2 is YNNKEL (reference sequence). The V end lost 2 bases, the J end lost 0 bases, and 15 bases lay between the germline ends. CDR3 residues: CASSQSVTVDSTDTQYF. The CDR3 DNA follows: TGTGCCAGCAGCCAAAGCGTGACAGTAGATAGCACAGATACGCAGTATTTT.

This clone was seen only once. The chain carries TRBV9 and TRBJ1-1; 7 nucleotides line up with TRBD1. Germline V gene lookup returns CDR1 SGDLS and CDR2 YYNGEE. V was clipped by 4 bases and J by 3 bases; unmatched bases: 12. This CDR3 spans 16 amino acids. The CDR3 coding sequence is TGTGCCAGCAGCAGCCACCCGACAGGGTTGGACACTGAAGCTTTCTTT. Translation: CASSSHPTGLDTEAFF.

The chain has TRBV11-2 and TRBJ2-2; 7 bases are shared with TRBD2. Germline V gene lookup returns CDR1 SGHAT and CDR2 FQNNGV. This CDR3 is 16 amino acids long. The ends lost 5 bases at V and 2 bases at J; junction bases unmatched: 8. In DNA, the CDR3 is TGTGCCAGCAGCCAACCCGGGGGACTAAACACCGGGGAGCTGTTTTTT. This sequence encodes CASSQPGGLNTGELFF.

The chain links TRBV9 to TRBJ2-1; a weak D match, TRBD1 (5 bases). Trimming removed 0 bases from V and 12 bases from J, with 13 bases in between. This CDR3 has 13 residues. The germline V gene encodes CDR1 SGDLS and CDR2 YYNGEE. The CDR3, as DNA: TGTGCCAGCAGCGTAGAAGGGGTCTGGGGGCAGTTCTTC. This codes for CASSVEGVWGQFF. Using reference TRBV9 and TRBJ2-1 for the parts outside the CDR3, the full variable domain is DSGVTQTPKHLITATGQRVTLRCSPRSGDLSVYWYQQSLDQGLQFLIQYYNGEERAKGNILERFSAQQFPDLHSELNLSSLELGDSALYFCASSVEGVWGQFFGPGTRLTVL.

This chain uses TRBV12-3 or TRBV12-4 with TRBJ1-2; D is undetermined. With 5 bases removed from V and 8 bases from J, the gap between germline ends came to 9 bases. This CDR3 spans 11 amino acids. CDR3 residues: CASSPTGGYTF. The DNA for the CDR3 is TGTGCCAGCAGTCCTACCGGGGGCTACACCTTC.

This clone has a handful of counts. The chain has TRBV4-2 and TRBJ1-3, with 10 nucleotides matching TRBD1. V shed 4 bases, J shed 4 bases, and the junction held 10 bases outside the gene matches. This CDR3 contains 17 residues. Germline-derived CDR1 and CDR2 are LGHNA and YNFKEQ. The chain's CDR3 is CASSRSGGQGDGNTIYF. Here the CDR3 DNA reads TGTGCCAGCAGCCGCTCAGGAGGACAGGGGGACGGAAACACCATATATTTT.

This chain connects TRBV6-5 to TRBJ1-2; no clear D gene. The germline gives CDR1 MNHEY, CDR2 SVGAGI. V gave up 6 bases and J gave up 5 bases, with 13 bases separating them. This CDR3 spans 13 amino acids. CDR3 DNA: TGTGCCAGCAGCCCCCATTCGGCGTATGGCTACACCTTC. This encodes CASSPHSAYGYTF.

The J gene is TRBJ1-2, the V gene TRBV3-1 (or the pseudogene TRBV3-2); D possibly corresponds to TRBD1 (6 bases). CDR3 length: 15 amino acids. CDR1 LGHDT and CDR2 YNNKEL come from the germline V gene (reference sequence). The ends were cut back, 2 bases at V and 4 bases at J, with 14 bases in the middle. CDR3 region: CASSQNWGAIYGYTF. The CDR3 nucleotides read TGTGCCAGCAGCCAAAATTGGGGGGCAATCTATGGCTACACCTTC.

The CDR3 spells CASSYLLRDSPLHF. DNA for the CDR3: TGTGCCAGCAGTTACCTTCTCAGGGACTCACCCCTCCACTTT. This chain links TRBV6-5 with TRBJ1-6, with D tentatively TRBD1 (5 bases). The CDR3 is made up of 14 amino acids. V was shortened by 2 bases and J by 10 bases, with 12 bases between the two germline ends. Germline loops: CDR1 MNHEY, CDR2 SVGAGI.

With regard to this clone: The junction shows a germline mismatch at one end, possibly a read error. The rearrangement joins TRBV7-7 to TRBJ2-3; maybe TRBD2 (7 bases). CDR1 and CDR2 from the germline V gene are SSHAT and FNYEAQ (reference sequence). The CDR3 runs 16 residues. CDR3 sequence: CASSRLGGQRTDTQYF. DNA of the CDR3: TGTGCTAGCAGTCGCCTGGGGGGGCAACGCACAGATACGCAGTATTTT.

The rearrangement joins TRBV6-5 to TRBJ2-2, with 10 bases identical to TRBD2. With 5 bases clipped from V and 5 bases from J, the junction kept 5 bases outside the gene matches. Germline-derived CDR1 and CDR2 are MNHEY and SVGAGI. CDR3 size: 15 residues. CDR3 region: CASSTRTSGTGELFF. The CDR3 DNA follows: TGTGCCAGCAGTACCCGGACTAGCGGAACCGGGGAGCTGTTTTTT.

The chain links TRBV25-1 to TRBJ1-4; D remains ambiguous. The CDR3 sequence is 13 residues long. V was pared by 2 bases and J by 8 bases, with 9 bases between. Germline CDR1 reads MGHDK; CDR2 reads SYGVNS. CDR3 sequence: CASSERTEEKLFF. CDR3 coding DNA: TGTGCCAGCAGTGAACGTACAGAGGAAAAACTGTTTTTT.

This rearrangement joins TRBV7-2 to TRBJ1-1; 9 bases line up with TRBD1. The CDR3 extends over 15 amino acids. CDR1 is SGHTA, CDR2 FQGNSA, per germline. V was clipped by 5 bases and J by 8 bases; unmatched bases: 12. The CDR3 nucleotides read TGTGCCAGCAGCCAGGACAGGGGACGAGGGAGGGAAGCTTTCTTT. This encodes CASSQDRGRGREAFF. Complete variable domain (other parts from reference TRBV7-2 and TRBJ1-1): GAGVSQSPSNKVTEKGKDVELRCDPISGHTALYWYRQSLGQGLEFLIYFQGNSAPDKSGLPSDRFSAERTGGSVSTLTIQRTQQEDSAVYLCASSQDRGRGREAFFGQGTRLTVV.

The sample holds a few counts of this clone. The V call is TRBV5-1, the J call TRBJ1-4; 8 bases match TRBD1. Germline trimming cut 3 bases from V and 2 bases from J; bases unmatched to any gene: 3. Germline V gives CDR1 SGHRS, CDR2 YFSETQ. The CDR3 runs 15 residues. The CDR3 nucleotides are TGCGCCAGCAGCTATACAGGGGGTACTAATGAAAAACTGTTTTTT. Protein product: CASSYTGGTNEKLFF.

This rearrangement joins TRBV5-4 to TRBJ2-3; 9 bases map to TRBD2. CDR3 size: 16 residues. V was clipped by 4 bases and J by 1 base; unmatched bases: 7. The germline gives CDR1 SGHNT, CDR2 YYREEE (reference sequence). The CDR3 DNA sequence: TGTGCCAGCAGCGGTAAAGCGGGGGGCGGCACAGATACGCAGTATTTT. Translation: CASSGKAGGGTDTQYF.

The gene calls are TRBV7-9 and TRBJ2-1; TRBD2 matches at 14 bases. V lost 5 bases to trimming and J lost 4 bases; unmatched junction nucleotides: 10. CDR1 and CDR2 (germline): SEHNR, FQNEAQ (reference sequence). The CDR3 is 18 residues long. The CDR3 region is CASSVLGTSGRPYNEQFF. DNA of the CDR3: TGTGCCAGCAGCGTCCTTGGGACTAGCGGGAGACCATACAATGAGCAGTTCTTC.